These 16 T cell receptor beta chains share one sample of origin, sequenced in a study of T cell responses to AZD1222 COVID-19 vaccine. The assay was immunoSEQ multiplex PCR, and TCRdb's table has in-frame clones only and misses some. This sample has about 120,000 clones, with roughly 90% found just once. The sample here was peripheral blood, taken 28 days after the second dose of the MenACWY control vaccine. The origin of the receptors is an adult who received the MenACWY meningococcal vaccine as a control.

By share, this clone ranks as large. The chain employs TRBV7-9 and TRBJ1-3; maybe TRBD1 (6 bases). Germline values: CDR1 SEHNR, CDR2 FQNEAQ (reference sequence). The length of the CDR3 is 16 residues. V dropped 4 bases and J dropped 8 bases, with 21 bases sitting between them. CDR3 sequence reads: CASSSPIPGAGDTIYF. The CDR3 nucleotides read TGTGCCAGCAGCTCACCGATTCCGGGGGCGGGGGACACCATATATTTT.

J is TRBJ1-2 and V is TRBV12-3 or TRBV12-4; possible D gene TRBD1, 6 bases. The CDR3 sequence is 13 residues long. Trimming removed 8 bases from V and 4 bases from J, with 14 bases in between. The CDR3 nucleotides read TGTGCCAGCGGGACACCGGGCGGCTATGGCTACACCTTC. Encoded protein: CASGTPGGYGYTF.

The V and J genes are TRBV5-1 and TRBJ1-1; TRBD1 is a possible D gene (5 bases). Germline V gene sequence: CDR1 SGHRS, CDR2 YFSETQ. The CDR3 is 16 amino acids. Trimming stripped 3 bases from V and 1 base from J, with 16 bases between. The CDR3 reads CASSSLLRGRNTEAFF. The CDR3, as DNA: TGCGCCAGCAGCTCCCTCCTGAGGGGCCGGAACACTGAAGCTTTCTTT. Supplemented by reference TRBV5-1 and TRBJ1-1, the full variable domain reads KAGVTQTPRYLIKTRGQQVTLSCSPISGHRSVSWYQQTPGQGLQFLFEYFSETQRNKGNFPGRFSGRQFSNSRSEMNVSTLELGDSALYLCASSSLLRGRNTEAFFGQGTRLTVV.

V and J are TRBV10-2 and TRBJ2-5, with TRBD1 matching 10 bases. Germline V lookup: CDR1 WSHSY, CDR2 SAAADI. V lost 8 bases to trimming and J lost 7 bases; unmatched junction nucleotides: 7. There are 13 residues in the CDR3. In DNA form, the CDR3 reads TGCGCCAGCTTAACCGGGACAGGGGTGACCCAGTACTTC. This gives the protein CASLTGTGVTQYF.

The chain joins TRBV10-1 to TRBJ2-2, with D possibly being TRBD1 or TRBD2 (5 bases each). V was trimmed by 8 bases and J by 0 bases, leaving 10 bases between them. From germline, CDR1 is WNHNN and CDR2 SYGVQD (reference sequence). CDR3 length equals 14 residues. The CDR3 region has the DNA TGCGCCAGCCGGGACGCTACGAACACCGGGGAGCTGTTTTTT. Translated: CASRDATNTGELFF.

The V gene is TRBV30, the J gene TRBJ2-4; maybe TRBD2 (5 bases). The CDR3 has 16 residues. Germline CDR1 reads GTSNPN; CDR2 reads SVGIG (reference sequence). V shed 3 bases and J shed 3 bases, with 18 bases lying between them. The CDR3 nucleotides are TGTGCCTGGAGGGGGAGTACCTATCGGGGCAAAAACATTCAGTACTTC. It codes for CAWRGSTYRGKNIQYF.

The CDR3 DNA reads TGTGCCAGCAGCCTCACAGGGGGCAACACCGGGGAGCTGTTTTTT. Amino acids: CASSLTGGNTGELFF. This chain uses TRBV7-8 with TRBJ2-2, with 9 nucleotides matching TRBD1. CDR1 and CDR2 (germline): SGHVS, FQNEAQ. CDR3 length: 15 residues. The V and J ends lost 5 bases and 2 bases, in that order; junction bases with no gene match: 3.

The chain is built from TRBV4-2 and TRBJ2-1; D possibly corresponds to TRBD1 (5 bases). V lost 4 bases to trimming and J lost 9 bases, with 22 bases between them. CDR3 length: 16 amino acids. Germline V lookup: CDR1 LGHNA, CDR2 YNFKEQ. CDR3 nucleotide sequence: TGTGCCAGCAGCCCCCAAGGTTCGAGCAGGGCTGTTGAGCAGTTCTTC. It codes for CASSPQGSSRAVEQFF.

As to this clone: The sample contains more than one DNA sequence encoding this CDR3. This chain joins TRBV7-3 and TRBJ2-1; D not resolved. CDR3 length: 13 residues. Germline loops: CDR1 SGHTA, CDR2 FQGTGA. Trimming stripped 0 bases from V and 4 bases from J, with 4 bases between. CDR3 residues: CASSLTSYNEQFF. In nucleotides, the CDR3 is TGTGCCAGCAGCTTAACCTCTTACAATGAGCAGTTCTTC.

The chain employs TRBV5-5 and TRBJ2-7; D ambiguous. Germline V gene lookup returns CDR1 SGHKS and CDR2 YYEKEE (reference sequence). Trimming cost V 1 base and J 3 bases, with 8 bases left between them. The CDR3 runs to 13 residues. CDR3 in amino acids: CASSLWQDYEQYV. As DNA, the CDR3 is TGTGCCAGCAGCTTGTGGCAGGACTACGAGCAGTACGTC.

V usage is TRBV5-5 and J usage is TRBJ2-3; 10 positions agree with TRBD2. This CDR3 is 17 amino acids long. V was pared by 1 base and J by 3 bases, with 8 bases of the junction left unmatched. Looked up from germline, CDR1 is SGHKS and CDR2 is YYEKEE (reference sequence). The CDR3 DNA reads TGTGCCAGCAGCTTGAGTTCGCTAGCGGGAGATACAGATACGCAGTATTTT. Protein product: CASSLSSLAGDTDTQYF.

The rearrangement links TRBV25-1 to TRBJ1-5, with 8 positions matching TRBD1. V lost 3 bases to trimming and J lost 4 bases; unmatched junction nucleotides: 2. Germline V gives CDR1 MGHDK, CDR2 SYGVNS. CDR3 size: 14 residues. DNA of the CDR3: TGTGCCAGCAGTGACAACAGGGGGAATCAGCCCCAGCATTTT. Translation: CASSDNRGNQPQHF.

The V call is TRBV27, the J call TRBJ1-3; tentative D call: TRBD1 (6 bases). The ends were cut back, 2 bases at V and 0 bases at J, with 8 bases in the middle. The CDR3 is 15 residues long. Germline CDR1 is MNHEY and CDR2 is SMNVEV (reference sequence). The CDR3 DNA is TGTGCCAGCAGTTTAAGGGGGAGCTCTGGAAACACCATATATTTT. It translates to CASSLRGSSGNTIYF.

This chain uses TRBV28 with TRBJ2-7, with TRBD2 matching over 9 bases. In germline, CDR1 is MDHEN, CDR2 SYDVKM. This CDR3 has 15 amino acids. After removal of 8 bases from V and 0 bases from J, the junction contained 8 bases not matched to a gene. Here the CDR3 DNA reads TGTGCCAGCGGAGCTAGCGGGACGTACTCCTACGAGCAGTACTTC. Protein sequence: CASGASGTYSYEQYF.

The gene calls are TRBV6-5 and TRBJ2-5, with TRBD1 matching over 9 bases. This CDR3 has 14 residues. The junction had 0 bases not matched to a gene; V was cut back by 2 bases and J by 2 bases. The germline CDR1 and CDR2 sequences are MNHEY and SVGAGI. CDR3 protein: CASSYDRGQETQYF. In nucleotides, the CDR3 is TGTGCCAGCAGTTACGACAGGGGGCAAGAGACCCAGTACTTC.

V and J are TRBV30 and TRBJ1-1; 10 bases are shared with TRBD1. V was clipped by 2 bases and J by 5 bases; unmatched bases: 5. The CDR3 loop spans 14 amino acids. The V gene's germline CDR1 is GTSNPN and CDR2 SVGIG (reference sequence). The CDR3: CAWSLTGGWTEAFF. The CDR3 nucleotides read TGTGCCTGGAGTCTGACAGGGGGCTGGACTGAAGCTTTCTTT.